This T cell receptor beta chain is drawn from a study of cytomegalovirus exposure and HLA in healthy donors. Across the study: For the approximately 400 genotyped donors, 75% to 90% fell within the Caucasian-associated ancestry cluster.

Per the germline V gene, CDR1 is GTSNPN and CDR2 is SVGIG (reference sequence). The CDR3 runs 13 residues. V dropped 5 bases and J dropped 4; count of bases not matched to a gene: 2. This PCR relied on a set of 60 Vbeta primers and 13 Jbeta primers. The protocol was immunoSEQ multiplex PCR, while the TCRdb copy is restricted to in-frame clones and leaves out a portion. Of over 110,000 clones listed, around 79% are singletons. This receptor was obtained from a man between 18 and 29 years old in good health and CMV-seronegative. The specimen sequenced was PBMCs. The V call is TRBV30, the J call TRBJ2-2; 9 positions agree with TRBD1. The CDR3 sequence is CAWGTGSTGELFF. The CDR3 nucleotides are TGTGCCTGGGGGACAGGGAGCACCGGGGAGCTGTTTTTT.